Only a few counts were recorded for the clone carrying this TCR beta chain. The data derive from a study of radiation and T cells in renal cell carcinoma. Sample treatment: treatment-naive control, cytoreductive nephrectomy. The germline V and J ends were trimmed by 2 bases and 1 base, with 5 bases remaining between them. The germline gives CDR1 GTSNPN, CDR2 SVGIG (reference sequence). The CDR3 totals 12 residues. Assay used: immunoSEQ multiplex PCR; TCRdb lists only in-frame clones, some missing. Here the sample spans about 5,600 clones, 68% being singletons. The rearrangement uses TRBV30 and TRBJ1-2, with unresolved D. This TCR derives from a human donor with renal cell carcinoma. The material was tumor tissue, obtained from a patient whose treatment was nephrectomy without radiotherapy. CDR3 DNA: TGTGCCTGGAGTACTGGTAACTATGGCTACACCTTC. It encodes CAWSTGNYGYTF.